This passage covers 5 T cell receptor beta chains from one sample sequenced in a study of shared clonotypes between healthy human individuals (dated by TCRdb to the early 2020s). Receptor libraries were prepared by the immunoSEQ multiplex PCR assay. TCRdb retrieved this table from immuneACCESS and kept in-frame rearrangements only. Not all clones are present; in checked studies, unresolved V genes account for under half, and no reason is known for the remainder. This sample is represented by 2 million to 2.5 million clones; approximately 94% of them were singletons. The ten largest clones capture 1% to 1.3% of the sample. For the CD8 naive samples, CD45RO-negative cells were positively selected for CCR7, yielding a CD45RA+CCR7+ population from which TemRA cells were excluded. Sequences were obtained from naive CD8+ T cells sorted from blood. The sample's cell subset or site label is to be understood as: CD45RA+CCR7+. These receptors originate from a man aged 18 to 30 in good health.

The chain combines TRBV7-9 with TRBJ2-7, with D perhaps given as TRBD1 or TRBD2 (5 bases each). The germline V gene has CDR1 SEHNR and CDR2 FQNEAQ (reference sequence). The CDR3 covers 16 residues. Deletions cut 0 bases from V and 2 bases from J, with 14 bases between. CDR3 in DNA: TGTGCCAGCAGCTTAGCCCAGGGCAGGGACCCCTACGAGCAGTACTTC. It specifies CASSLAQGRDPYEQYF.

In this sample, this clone turned up once. The V gene is TRBV7-2, the J gene TRBJ1-1; D is unresolved. Trimming pared 3 bases from V and 3 bases from J, leaving 11 bases between. This CDR3 comprises 14 residues. Germline V CDR1 and CDR2: SGHTA, FQGNSA. The CDR3 region is CASSLDPGDTEAFF. CDR3 nucleotides: TGTGCCAGCAGCTTGGACCCTGGGGACACTGAAGCTTTCTTT.

V gene TRBV2 combines with J gene TRBJ2-1, with D uncertain. CDR3 length: 11 amino acids. V shed 4 bases and J shed 7 bases, with 5 bases lying between them. Per the germline V gene, CDR1 is SNHLY and CDR2 is FYNNEI. DNA of the CDR3: TGTGCCAGCAGTGGATCTAATGAGCAGTTCTTC. It encodes CASSGSNEQFF.

This rearrangement joins TRBV4-3 to TRBJ2-3; TRBD1 matches 9 bases. Trimming took 0 bases from V and 2 from J; bases not matched to a gene: 9. The CDR3 consists of 18 residues. Per germline, CDR1 LGHNA and CDR2 YSLEER. CDR3 sequence (DNA): TGCGCCAGCAGCCAAGATGGAGCAGGACAGGGGAACACAGATACGCAGTATTTT. This encodes CASSQDGAGQGNTDTQYF.

Comments on this clone: Different DNA sequences within this sample yield the same CDR3. The rearrangement joins TRBV10-3 to TRBJ1-3; 8 nucleotides align to TRBD1. The CDR3 is 15 amino acids. Trimming cost V 4 bases and J 4 bases; bases outside gene matches: 6. The V gene's germline CDR1 is ENHRY and CDR2 SYGVKD. CDR3 nucleotide sequence: TGTGCCATCAGTGGAACCGGGACAGGAGGAAACACCATATATTTT. This translates into CAISGTGTGGNTIYF.